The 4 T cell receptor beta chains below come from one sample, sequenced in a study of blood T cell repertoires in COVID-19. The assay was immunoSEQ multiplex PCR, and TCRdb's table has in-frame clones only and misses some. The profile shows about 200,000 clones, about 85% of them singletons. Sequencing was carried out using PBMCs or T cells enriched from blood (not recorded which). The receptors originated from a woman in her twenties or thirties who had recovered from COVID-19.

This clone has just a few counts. In DNA, the CDR3 is TGTGCCAGCAGCGTAGCTATGGATCAGCCCCAGCATTTT. It encodes CASSVAMDQPQHF. V usage is TRBV9 and J usage is TRBJ1-5; D ambiguous. The CDR3 runs 13 residues. CDR1 and CDR2 (germline): SGDLS, YYNGEE. V lost 0 bases to trimming and J lost 5 bases, with 6 bases between them. Combining the CDR3 with reference TRBV9 and TRBJ1-5 gives the whole variable domain DSGVTQTPKHLITATGQRVTLRCSPRSGDLSVYWYQQSLDQGLQFLIQYYNGEERAKGNILERFSAQQFPDLHSELNLSSLELGDSALYFCASSVAMDQPQHFGDGTRLSIL.

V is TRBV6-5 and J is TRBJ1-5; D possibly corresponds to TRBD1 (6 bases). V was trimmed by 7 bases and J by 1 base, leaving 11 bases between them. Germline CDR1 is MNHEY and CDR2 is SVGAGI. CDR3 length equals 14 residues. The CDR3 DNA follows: TGTGCCAGCAAGCATGGGGGCAGCAATCAGCCCCAGCATTTT. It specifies CASKHGGSNQPQHF.

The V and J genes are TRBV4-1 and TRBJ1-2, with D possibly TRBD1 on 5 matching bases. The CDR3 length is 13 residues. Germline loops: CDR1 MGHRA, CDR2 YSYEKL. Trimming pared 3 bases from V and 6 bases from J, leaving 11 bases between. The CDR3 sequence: CASSHLREDGYTF. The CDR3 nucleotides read TGCGCCAGCAGCCATCTCAGGGAAGATGGCTACACCTTC.

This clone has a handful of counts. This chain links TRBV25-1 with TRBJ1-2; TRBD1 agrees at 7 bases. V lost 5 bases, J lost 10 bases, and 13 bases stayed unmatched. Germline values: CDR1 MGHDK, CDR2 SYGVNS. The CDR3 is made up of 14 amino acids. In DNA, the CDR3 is TGTGCCAGCAGTCCCGGCGGAGGGGGCTTACCCTACACCTTC. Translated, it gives CASSPGGGGLPYTF.